The 19 T cell receptor beta chains given below trace back to one sample, sequenced in a study of molecular identifiers for immune sequencing clone quantification. TCRdb re-derived calls from the PCR reads in MiXCR, one entry per CDR3 protein. Of some 650,000 distinct CDR3 sequences listed, about 20% are singletons. The sequencing sample was made of naive CD8+ T cells from blood, with Jurkat cell RNA spiked in. Regarding subset: FACS-sorted CD8+CD4-CCR7+CD45RA+ naive T cells. Receptors originate from a human donor in good health. Some libraries in this study had Jurkat cell RNA spiked in.

In this sample, this clonotype turned up many times. The V call is TRBV29-1, the J call TRBJ2-2; D might be TRBD1 or TRBD2, each matching 5 bases. Germline CDR1 is SQVTM and CDR2 is ANQGSEA. The ends were cut back, 0 bases at V and 6 bases at J, with 5 bases in the middle. The CDR3 runs to 12 residues. The CDR3 here is CSVEEGAGELFF. CDR3 bases: TGCAGCGTTGAAGAGGGGGCCGGGGAGCTGTTTTTT.

Concerning this clonotype itself: Possible read error: a much larger clone is one base away. This sequence joins TRBV5-1 and TRBJ2-3; TRBD2 matches at 11 bases. CDR3 length: 16 residues. Germline CDR1 SGHRS, CDR2 YFSETQ. This CDR3 is CAGRPELAGEVDTQYF. The CDR3 nucleotides are TGCGCCGGCAGACCAGAACTAGCGGGAGAAGTAGATACGCAGTATTTT.

In its sample, this clonotype was seen a few times. V is TRBV11-2 and J is TRBJ1-2, with D hard to call. The CDR3 length is 14 residues. Per germline, CDR1 SGHAT and CDR2 FQNNGV. The V end lost 5 bases, the J end lost 5 bases, and 15 bases lay between the germline ends. The CDR3 is CASSRIADVYGYTF. The CDR3, as DNA: TGTGCCAGCAGCCGTATAGCGGATGTGTATGGCTACACCTTC.

This clonotype was recorded many times. The CDR3 region has the DNA TGCGCCAGCAGCTTCAGCGGGTCCTCAAATGAGCAGTTCTTC. The encoded protein is CASSFSGSSNEQFF. V and J are TRBV5-1 and TRBJ2-1, with D perhaps matching TRBD2 (6 bases). Trimming took 2 bases from V and 7 from J, leaving 13 bases between them. This CDR3 region has 14 residues. Germline values: CDR1 SGHRS, CDR2 YFSETQ.

This clonotype was seen only once. It may be a read error: a sequence one base away is much more abundant. The chain combines TRBV15 with TRBJ1-1; D uncertain. Looked up from germline, CDR1 is LNHNV and CDR2 is YYDKDF (reference sequence). The length of the CDR3 is 15 residues. Here the CDR3 reads CATSRDRNSGTEALF. The DNA of the CDR3 is TGTGCCACCAGCAGAGATCGAAACAGCGGAACTGAAGCTCTCTTT.

This clonotype was picked up many times. This chain connects TRBV30 to TRBJ2-7; D unresolved. The CDR3 length is 11 residues. Per germline, CDR1 GTSNPN and CDR2 SVGIG (reference sequence). Trimming stripped 3 bases from V and 1 base from J, with 4 bases between. The DNA of the CDR3 is TGTGCCTGGAGCCATTCCTACGAGCAGTACTTC. Its protein product is CAWSHSYEQYF.

This clonotype was seen a few times. The rearrangement uses TRBV27 and TRBJ2-7; TRBD2 aligns across 8 bases. The germline gives CDR1 MNHEY, CDR2 SMNVEV (reference sequence). CDR3 length: 15 residues. J gave up 4 bases and V 5 bases, and 10 bases lay outside the gene matches. This CDR3 is CASSINGGAGYEQYF. CDR3 DNA: TGTGCCAGCAGTATAAACGGGGGGGCCGGGTACGAGCAGTACTTC.

The chain links TRBV19 to TRBJ1-5, with 8 bases aligning to TRBD1. Germline V CDR1 and CDR2: LNHDA, SQIVND (reference sequence). The CDR3 runs 15 residues. The ends lost 6 bases at V and 5 bases at J; junction bases unmatched: 9. DNA for the CDR3: TGTGCCAGTAGCCTGAGGGACAGGACCTATCAGCCCCAGCATTTT. This sequence encodes CASSLRDRTYQPQHF.

A word on this clonotype: A much larger clone lies a single base off, so this may be a read error. V and J are TRBV10-3 and TRBJ2-7; D is possibly TRBD1 (5 bases). The CDR3 has 14 amino acids. Germline values: CDR1 ENHRY, CDR2 SYGVKD. The V end was cut by 3 bases, the J end by 6 bases, with 15 bases between. Here the CDR3 reads CAISDPSGIGEQYF. The CDR3 nucleotides are TGTGCCATCAGTGACCCGTCAGGGATAGGCGAGCAGTACTTC.

This clonotype turned up a few times. The rearrangement uses TRBV5-1 and TRBJ1-1; a possible D gene is TRBD1 (6 bases). With 0 bases removed from V and 5 bases from J, the gap between germline ends came to 11 bases. Germline V gene lookup returns CDR1 SGHRS and CDR2 YFSETQ. The CDR3 extends over 14 amino acids. The CDR3 nucleotides are TGCGCCAGCAGCTTGGGGTGGGGGCAAACTGAAGCTTTCTTT. This gives the protein CASSLGWGQTEAFF.

This clonotype was recorded many times. The genes are TRBV5-1 and TRBJ2-7, with D perhaps matching TRBD1 or TRBD2 (5 bases each). V was cut by 2 bases and J by 7 bases, with 22 bases left in between. The germline gives CDR1 SGHRS, CDR2 YFSETQ. This CDR3 is built from 16 residues. CDR3 DNA: TGCGCCAGCAGCTTATGGGCTGGGGCCGCCCGGGATGAGCAGTACTTC. Translation gives CASSLWAGAARDEQYF. Based on the CDR3 plus reference TRBV5-1 and TRBJ2-7, the full variable domain is KAGVTQTPRYLIKTRGQQVTLSCSPISGHRSVSWYQQTPGQGLQFLFEYFSETQRNKGNFPGRFSGRQFSNSRSEMNVSTLELGDSALYLCASSLWAGAARDEQYFGPGTRLTVT.

There are many counts of this clonotype. CDR3 nucleotide sequence: TGTGCCAGCAGTCAATGGGGACAACCCACAGATACGCAGTATTTT. It translates to CASSQWGQPTDTQYF. V usage is TRBV27 and J usage is TRBJ2-3; a weak D match, TRBD1 (6 bases). CDR3 length: 15 amino acids. Germline assignment: CDR1 MNHEY and CDR2 SMNVEV (reference sequence). Trimming removed 5 bases from V and 2 bases from J, with 14 bases in between.

The gene calls are TRBV29-1 and TRBJ2-1, with D perhaps TRBD2 (6 bases). Trimming took off 3 bases at V and 5 bases at J, with 11 bases between the two ends. Germline CDR1 SQVTM, CDR2 ANQGSEA. The CDR3 totals 13 residues. CDR3 DNA sequence: TGCAGCGTTGATAGCGGACACCACAATGAGCAGTTCTTC. Amino acids: CSVDSGHHNEQFF.

Details on this clonotype: A read error may be the cause here, since a much bigger clone is one base away. The CDR3 does not end in the conserved phenylalanine or tryptophan, so this is likely a read error. The V and J genes are TRBV20-1 and TRBJ2-7, with TRBD2 matching over 10 bases. V shed 5 bases and J 4 bases; nucleotides not matched to a gene: 8. Germline CDR1 and CDR2: DFQATT and SNEGSKA (reference sequence). The CDR3 sequence is 14 residues long. The CDR3 spells CSAPPAGGWYEQYL. CDR3 in DNA: TGCAGTGCTCCCCCAGCGGGAGGGTGGTACGAGCAGTACCTC.

There are many counts of this clonotype. The gene calls are TRBV20-1 and TRBJ2-7; the match to TRBD2 covers 9 bases. The CDR3 spans 14 residues. Germline CDR1 is DFQATT and CDR2 is SNEGSKA (reference sequence). V trimming: 1 base; J trimming: 2 bases; junction bases outside the gene matches: 3. CDR3 sequence (DNA): TGCAGTGCTAGAGCCCCTAGCGGGACCTACGAGCAGTACTTC. Protein product: CSARAPSGTYEQYF.

This clonotype was seen ten or more times. The genes are TRBV7-9 and TRBJ1-1; D is perhaps TRBD1 (6 bases). Trimming took off 5 bases at V and 1 base at J, with 11 bases between the two ends. CDR1 and CDR2 from the germline V gene are SEHNR and FQNEAQ (reference sequence). There are 14 residues in the CDR3. The CDR3 region has the DNA TGTGCCAGCAGCCGGACAGCTGAGAACACTGAAGCTTTCTTT. It codes for CASSRTAENTEAFF.

This clonotype occurred many times. V and J are TRBV12-3 or TRBV12-4 and TRBJ1-5; 8 bases map to TRBD1. This CDR3 is built from 17 residues. V lost 4 bases to trimming and J lost 7 bases; unmatched junction nucleotides: 15. CDR3 loop: CASSSGSGQGRGQPQHF. CDR3 bases: TGTGCCAGCAGTTCCGGGTCAGGACAGGGACGGGGACAGCCCCAGCATTTT.

As for this clonotype: Germline and junction disagree at one end, which may indicate a read error. The J gene is TRBJ2-7, the V gene TRBV28; D gene uncertain. The germline V gene encodes CDR1 MDHEN and CDR2 SYDVKM. The CDR3 totals 13 residues. CDR3 region: CASSLGVSYKQYF. In DNA, the CDR3 is TGTGCCAGCAGTTTAGGCGTCTCCTACAAGCAGTACTTC.

This clonotype was seen only a few times. This chain links TRBV4-1 with TRBJ2-3; no clear D. Germline CDR1 is MGHRA and CDR2 is YSYEKL. V lost 1 base and J lost 4, with 12 bases in between. CDR3 length: 15 residues. CDR3 DNA sequence: TGCGCCAGCAGCCAAGTAATAAGGGTGCCAGATACGCAGTATTTT. It encodes CASSQVIRVPDTQYF.